A selection of T cell receptor beta chains follows, all from one sample in a study of PD-1 blockade in classical Hodgkin lymphoma. The assay was immunoSEQ multiplex PCR, and TCRdb's table has in-frame clones only and misses some. The profile shows 31,000 or so clones, around 80% of them singletons. The input for sequencing was CD4+ T cells from blood, taken before the fourth cycle of nivolumab. These receptors were obtained from a human donor with classical Hodgkin lymphoma. Both conserved end residues are part of each CDR3. Fields, in order: D gene, clone size, V gene, J gene, CDR3 DNA, CDR3 protein. The D gene is left open where the match is weak. The size field is filled for only some rows; it gives once, few, many or a size class.

-	-	TRBV27	TRBJ2-7	TGTGCCAGCAGTTTGGGGATGACAGGTACCTACGAGCAGTACTTC	CASSLGMTGTYEQYF
-	few	TRBV13	TRBJ1-5	TGTGCCAGCAGCTTAAGGGTGAAGGTGGGGGACAATCAGCCCCAGCATTTT	CASSLRVKVGDNQPQHF
-	few	TRBV6-1	TRBJ1-2	TGTGCCAGCAGTGAAGCGCCCCAGGGCGTCTATGGCTACACCTTC	CASSEAPQGVYGYTF
-	once	TRBV7-7	TRBJ2-7	TGTGCCAGCAGCTTAGATGGCGGTCGGCAGTACTTC	CASSLDGGRQYF
TRBD1	-	TRBV6-6	TRBJ1-5	TGTGCCAGCAGTCCTCGACAGGGTACGGGCAATCAGCCCCAGCATTTT	CASSPRQGTGNQPQHF
-	once	TRBV2	TRBJ2-3	TGTGCCAGCAGTGAAGTGGTCACAGATACGCAGTATTTT	CASSEVVTDTQYF
-	few	TRBV19	TRBJ1-2	TGTGCCAGTAGTATCTCGCGGGACGCAGGTTATGGCTACACCTTC	CASSISRDAGYGYTF
TRBD2	-	TRBV10-3	TRBJ2-1	TGTGCCATCAGTGAGGCGGGGGGAAACAATGAGCAGTTCTTC	CAISEAGGNNEQFF
TRBD1	-	TRBV4-2	TRBJ1-1	TGTGCCAGCAGCCAAGACCGGGACAGGGGTGCTAAAGAAGCTTTCTTT	CASSQDRDRGAKEAFF
TRBD2	-	TRBV30	TRBJ2-7	TGTGCCTGGAATGAGGTCAGACTAGCGGGGCACTTCTCCTACGAGCAGTACTTC	CAWNEVRLAGHFSYEQYF
TRBD1	-	TRBV7-2	TRBJ2-7	TGTGCCAGCAGCTTAGTTCCGGACAGGGGTGGCGAGCAGTACTTC	CASSLVPDRGGEQYF
-	-	TRBV11-2	TRBJ1-5	TGTGCCAGCAGCCAAGGACGAGGATGGGGTCAGCCCCAGCATTTT	CASSQGRGWGQPQHF
TRBD1	-	TRBV6-5	TRBJ2-2	TGTGCCAGCAGTTACTCGACAGGGGGCCACACCGGGGAGCTGTTTTTT	CASSYSTGGHTGELFF
-	once	TRBV2	TRBJ1-4	TGTGCCAGCAGCGGGACATTTGAGGAAAAACTGTTTTTT	CASSGTFEEKLFF
-	-	TRBV7-8	TRBJ2-3	TGTGCCAGCAGCTTAGCGCGTGGTACGGCCACCCACACAGATACGCAGTATTTT	CASSLARGTATHTDTQYF
-	-	TRBV28	TRBJ2-7	TGTGCCAGCAGTTTTCAGGAGCCCATCTACGAGCAGTACTTC	CASSFQEPIYEQYF
-	-	TRBV28	TRBJ1-4	TGTGCCACCAGTCTGGCAGGGGCCCTTGCAACTAATGAAAAACTGTTTTTT	CATSLAGALATNEKLFF
TRBD1	-	TRBV2	TRBJ2-1	TGTGCCAGCGCCCGAGGGACAGGGGTTGGGTACAATGAGCAGTTCTTC	CASARGTGVGYNEQFF